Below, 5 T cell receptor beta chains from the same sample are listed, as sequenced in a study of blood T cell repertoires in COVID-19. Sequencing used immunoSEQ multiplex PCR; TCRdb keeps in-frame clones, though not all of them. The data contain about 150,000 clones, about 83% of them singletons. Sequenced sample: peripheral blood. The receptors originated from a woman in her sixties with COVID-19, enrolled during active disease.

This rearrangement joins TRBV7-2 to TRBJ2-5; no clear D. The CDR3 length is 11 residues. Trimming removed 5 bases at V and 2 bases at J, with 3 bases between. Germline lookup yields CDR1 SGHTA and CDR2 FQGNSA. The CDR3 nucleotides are TGTGCCAGCAGCCTACAAGAGACCCAGTACTTC. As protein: CASSLQETQYF.

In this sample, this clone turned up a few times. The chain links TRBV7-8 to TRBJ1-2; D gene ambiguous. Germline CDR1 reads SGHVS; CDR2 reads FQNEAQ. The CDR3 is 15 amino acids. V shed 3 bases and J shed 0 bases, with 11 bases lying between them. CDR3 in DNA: TGTGCCAGCAGCTTCGGCAGACAAGCTAACTATGGCTACACCTTC. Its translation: CASSFGRQANYGYTF.

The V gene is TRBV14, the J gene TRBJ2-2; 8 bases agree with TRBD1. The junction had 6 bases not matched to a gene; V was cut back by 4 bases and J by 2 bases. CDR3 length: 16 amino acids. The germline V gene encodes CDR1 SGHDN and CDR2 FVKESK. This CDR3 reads CASSRWTGINTGELFF. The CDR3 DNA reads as TGTGCCAGCAGCCGATGGACAGGGATTAACACCGGGGAGCTGTTTTTT.

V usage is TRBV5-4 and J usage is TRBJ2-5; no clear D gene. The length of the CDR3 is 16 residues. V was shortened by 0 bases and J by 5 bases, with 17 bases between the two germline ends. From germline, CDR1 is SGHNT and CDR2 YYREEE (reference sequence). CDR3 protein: CASSLEVSLTGETQYF. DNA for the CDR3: TGTGCCAGCAGCTTGGAAGTCTCTCTCACGGGTGAGACCCAGTACTTC.

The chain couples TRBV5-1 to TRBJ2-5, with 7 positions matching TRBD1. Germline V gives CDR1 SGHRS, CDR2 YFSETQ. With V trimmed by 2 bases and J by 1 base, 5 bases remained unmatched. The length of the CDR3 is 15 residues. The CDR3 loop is CASSLNRGFQETQYF. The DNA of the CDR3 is TGCGCCAGCAGCTTAAACAGGGGATTCCAAGAGACCCAGTACTTC.